These 25 T cell receptor beta chains were sequenced from one sample in a study of blood T cell repertoires in COVID-19. Repertoires were generated with immunoSEQ multiplex PCR, while TCRdb's copy carries only in-frame clones and drops some. The sample yields fewer than 130,000 clones, less than 80% seen once. Sample: peripheral blood. These receptors all come from an older man with active or convalescent COVID-19.

V gene TRBV27 combines with J gene TRBJ1-2, with D perhaps matching TRBD1 (6 bases). The V gene lost 4 bases and the J gene lost 5 bases, with 14 bases spanning the gap. Germline assignment: CDR1 MNHEY and CDR2 SMNVEV (reference sequence). The CDR3 is made up of 14 amino acids. In nucleotides, the CDR3 is TGTGCCAGCAGTTCGACAGGAGGAGTTTATGGCTACACCTTC. Amino acids: CASSSTGGVYGYTF.

V usage is TRBV10-2 and J usage is TRBJ1-5; D unresolved. The CDR3 runs 14 residues. Germline lookup yields CDR1 WSHSY and CDR2 SAAADI. Between the trimmed V and J ends, which lost 7 bases and 0 bases, there was a span of 10 bases. DNA of the CDR3: TGCGCCAGCACACTTGCTAATAGCAATCAGCCCCAGCATTTT. Translated, it gives CASTLANSNQPQHF.

This rearrangement joins TRBV19 to TRBJ1-2; the D is unclear. The germline V gene encodes CDR1 LNHDA and CDR2 SQIVND (reference sequence). Trimming stripped 0 bases from V and 4 bases from J, with 15 bases between. The CDR3 is 16 amino acids. The CDR3 sequence is CASSIDNKRPTYGYTF. CDR3 nucleotides: TGTGCCAGTAGTATAGATAATAAGCGCCCGACCTATGGCTACACCTTC.

This chain uses TRBV6-2 or TRBV6-3 with TRBJ1-4; D remains unclear. Germline assignment: CDR1 MNHEY and CDR2 SVGEGT. The CDR3 runs 18 residues. Trimming removed 4 bases from V and 0 bases from J, with 18 bases in between. The CDR3 region has the DNA TGTGCCAGCAGTTTCCTCCCCACTTTACCGGCAACTAATGAAAAACTGTTTTTT. Amino acids: CASSFLPTLPATNEKLFF.

The chain employs TRBV18 and TRBJ2-2; TRBD1 aligns across 8 bases. The germline CDR1 and CDR2 sequences are KGHSH and LQKENI. There are 16 residues in the CDR3. V gave up 3 bases and J gave up 1 base; unmatched junction bases: 4. In DNA form, the CDR3 reads TGTGCCAGCTCACCCGTCAGGGGGCTGAACACCGGGGAGCTGTTTTTT. This translates into CASSPVRGLNTGELFF.

This chain links TRBV18 with TRBJ2-1, with a possible D match to TRBD1 (6 bases). This CDR3 comprises 16 residues. CDR1 and CDR2 (germline): KGHSH, LQKENI. V lost 5 bases and J lost 4, with 18 bases in between. CDR3 amino acids: CASSSPQGNEYNEQFF. CDR3 DNA: TGTGCCAGCTCATCCCCCCAGGGGAATGAGTACAATGAGCAGTTCTTC.

The chain links TRBV4-1 to TRBJ2-3; D perhaps matches TRBD2 (6 bases). V was cut by 0 bases and J by 2 bases, with 18 bases left in between. This CDR3 region has 18 residues. From germline, CDR1 is MGHRA and CDR2 YSYEKL. CDR3 sequence (DNA): TGCGCCAGCAGCCAAGATGTCCCTCTCCCGGGAGACACAGATACGCAGTATTTT. It codes for CASSQDVPLPGDTDTQYF.

The chain combines TRBV18 with TRBJ1-1; unclear D gene. V lost 5 bases to trimming and J lost 4 bases, with 17 bases between them. This CDR3 comprises 15 residues. Germline CDR1 reads KGHSH; CDR2 reads LQKENI. DNA for the CDR3: TGTGCCAGCTCATCCAGGCTCGGCATTGGCACTGAAGCTTTCTTT. Protein product: CASSSRLGIGTEAFF. Full variable domain (missing parts from reference TRBV18 and TRBJ1-1): NAGVMQNPRHLVRRRGQEARLRCSPMKGHSHVYWYRQLPEEGLKFMVYLQKENIIDESGMPKERFSAEFPKEGPSILRIQQVVRGDSAAYFCASSSRLGIGTEAFFGQGTRLTVV.

V gene TRBV19 combines with J gene TRBJ1-1, with 7 nucleotides matching TRBD1. The CDR3 extends over 16 amino acids. Per the germline V gene, CDR1 is LNHDA and CDR2 is SQIVND (reference sequence). The J segment lost 1 base and the V segment lost 6 bases, leaving 11 bases of the junction unmatched. The CDR3 loop reads CASRSGGRTWNTEAFF. CDR3 bases: TGTGCCAGTAGGTCAGGGGGTCGCACTTGGAACACTGAAGCTTTCTTT.

The chain is built from TRBV10-2 and TRBJ2-5; maybe TRBD1 (6 bases). Trimming took off 6 bases at V and 0 bases at J, with 20 bases between the two ends. From germline, CDR1 is WSHSY and CDR2 SAAADI. The CDR3 is 17 amino acids. The CDR3 coding sequence is TGCGCCAGCAGGATTGGGACACCGGTGGGGTACCAAGAGACCCAGTACTTC. Amino acids: CASRIGTPVGYQETQYF.

CDR3 loop: CASSLNRPPGNTIYF. CDR3 DNA: TGCGCCAGCAGCTTGAACAGACCCCCCGGAAACACCATATATTTT. The V gene is TRBV5-1, the J gene TRBJ1-3; D is unclear. The CDR3 covers 15 residues. V was trimmed by 1 base and J by 4 bases, leaving 12 bases between them. CDR1 and CDR2 (germline): SGHRS, YFSETQ.

This clone was found once. The chain links TRBV7-2 to TRBJ2-7, with 7 bases matching TRBD1. Germline loops: CDR1 SGHTA, CDR2 FQGNSA. V was pared by 5 bases and J by 0 bases, with 4 bases of the junction left unmatched. The CDR3 length is 14 residues. The CDR3 region is CASSRTGLSYEQYF. The CDR3 nucleotides are TGTGCCAGCAGCCGGACAGGACTCTCCTACGAGCAGTACTTC.

V usage is TRBV18 and J usage is TRBJ2-5, with a possible D match to TRBD1 (9 bases). Germline CDR1 and CDR2: KGHSH and LQKENI. This CDR3 is built from 16 residues. V lost 1 base and J 5 bases, leaving 17 bases between the germline ends. The CDR3 sequence is CASSPLAGQGGETQYF. The CDR3 bases are TGTGCCAGCTCACCACTAGCGGGACAGGGAGGGGAGACCCAGTACTTC.

The chain links TRBV29-1 to TRBJ2-5, with TRBD1 identical over 9 bases. The CDR3 loop spans 13 amino acids. The V gene end was trimmed by 3 bases and the J gene end by 4 bases; junction bases not matched to a gene: 3. Germline CDR1 and CDR2: SQVTM and ANQGSEA. The CDR3 coding sequence is TGCAGCGTTGAGGGGACAGGGATAGAGACCCAGTACTTC. Amino acids: CSVEGTGIETQYF. Filled out from reference TRBV29-1 and TRBJ2-5, the complete variable domain reads SAVISQKPSRDICQRGTSLTIQCQVDSQVTMMFWYRQQPGQSLTLIATANQGSEATYESGFVIDKFPISRPNLTFSTLTVSNMSPEDSSIYLCSVEGTGIETQYFGPGTRLLVL.

J is TRBJ1-5 and V is TRBV2; D gene ambiguous. Per the germline V gene, CDR1 is SNHLY and CDR2 is FYNNEI. The ends were cut back, 7 bases at V and 6 bases at J, with 13 bases in the middle. The CDR3 is 13 residues long. The CDR3 region is CASMRAGAQPQHF. CDR3 bases: TGTGCCAGCATGAGGGCAGGCGCTCAGCCCCAGCATTTT.

The chain carries TRBV19 and TRBJ2-1, with 12 bases fitting TRBD2. Germline CDR1 reads LNHDA; CDR2 reads SQIVND (reference sequence). The CDR3 has 17 amino acids. J lost 9 bases, V lost 3 bases, and 12 bases had no gene match. Here the CDR3 reads CASSIPTSGSFLSEQFF. CDR3 DNA: TGTGCCAGTAGTATTCCGACTAGCGGGAGTTTTTTGAGTGAGCAGTTCTTC.

This sequence joins TRBV3-1 (or the pseudogene TRBV3-2) and TRBJ1-6; a possible D gene is TRBD1 (5 bases). This CDR3 is built from 15 residues. Germline V gives CDR1 LGHDT, CDR2 YNNKEL (reference sequence). V was pared by 1 base and J by 7 bases, with 11 bases between. This CDR3 is CASSQGGVENSPLHF. The CDR3 nucleotides read TGTGCCAGCAGCCAAGGGGGGGTCGAAAATTCACCCCTCCACTTT.

This chain links TRBV2 with TRBJ2-5, with 10 bases fitting TRBD2. The CDR3 contains 18 residues. CDR1 is SNHLY, CDR2 FYNNEI, per germline. The V gene end was trimmed by 2 bases and the J gene end by 2 bases; junction bases not matched to a gene: 11. CDR3 nucleotide sequence: TGTGCCAGCAGTGAACGGGCTAGCGGGGGCATGCAACAAGAGACCCAGTACTTC. Translation: CASSERASGGMQQETQYF.

The chain combines TRBV6-1 with TRBJ2-3; possibly TRBD2 for D (6 bases). Germline-derived CDR1 and CDR2 are MNHNS and SASEGT. This CDR3 is 16 amino acids long. The germline V and J ends were trimmed by 4 bases and 1 base, with 15 bases remaining between them. CDR3 in amino acids: CASSGGLSSGTDTQYF. CDR3 bases: TGTGCCAGCAGTGGAGGGTTGTCTAGCGGCACAGATACGCAGTATTTT.

This chain joins TRBV9 and TRBJ2-7, with a possible D match to TRBD1 (6 bases). The V end lost 4 bases, the J end lost 3 bases, and 17 bases lay between the germline ends. There are 15 residues in the CDR3. The V gene's germline CDR1 is SGDLS and CDR2 YYNGEE. In DNA form, the CDR3 reads TGTGCCAGCAGCTCCGGACAGTCGTCCCTCTACGAGCAGTACTTC. Translation: CASSSGQSSLYEQYF.

V and J are TRBV20-1 and TRBJ1-2, with no clear D. V lost 7 bases and J 4 bases, leaving 10 bases between the germline ends. The CDR3 has 11 residues. Germline CDR1 reads DFQATT; CDR2 reads SNEGSKA (reference sequence). In DNA form, the CDR3 reads TGCAGTGTTCCAGTCTTCTATGGCTACACCTTC. Protein: CSVPVFYGYTF.

This chain links TRBV7-9 with TRBJ1-1; possible D gene TRBD1, 5 bases. Trimming took 5 bases from V and 0 from J, leaving 10 bases between them. The CDR3 spans 14 residues. Germline V gene sequence: CDR1 SEHNR, CDR2 FQNEAQ (reference sequence). The CDR3, as DNA: TGTGCCAGCAGCCTGGGACTAATGAACACTGAAGCTTTCTTT. Translation gives CASSLGLMNTEAFF.

V usage is TRBV5-1 and J usage is TRBJ2-7, with 9 bases aligning to TRBD1. J lost 5 bases, V lost 4 bases, and 10 bases had no gene match. The CDR3 consists of 15 residues. Germline-derived CDR1 and CDR2 are SGHRS and YFSETQ. CDR3: CASSPPGTGPNEQYF. The CDR3 DNA reads as TGCGCCAGCAGCCCCCCCGGGACAGGGCCCAACGAGCAGTACTTC.

This clone was detected only a few times. The chain carries TRBV5-1 and TRBJ1-6, with D hard to call. The CDR3 is 13 amino acids. Per the germline V gene, CDR1 is SGHRS and CDR2 is YFSETQ. V dropped 6 bases and J dropped 10 bases, with 14 bases sitting between them. The chain's CDR3 is CASTRGPGSPLHF. The DNA of the CDR3 is TGCGCCAGCACCCGCGGGCCGGGGTCACCCCTCCACTTT. Filled out from reference TRBV5-1 and TRBJ1-6, the complete variable domain reads KAGVTQTPRYLIKTRGQQVTLSCSPISGHRSVSWYQQTPGQGLQFLFEYFSETQRNKGNFPGRFSGRQFSNSRSEMNVSTLELGDSALYLCASTRGPGSPLHFGNGTRLTVT.

In this sample, this clone turned up once. The rearrangement uses TRBV29-1 and TRBJ2-3; tentative D call: TRBD2 (6 bases). Trimming pared 2 bases from V and 6 bases from J, leaving 12 bases between. This CDR3 region has 13 residues. Germline values: CDR1 SQVTM, CDR2 ANQGSEA. CDR3 nucleotide sequence: TGCAGCGTTGAACCTGGGGGGTTGGATACGCAGTATTTT. It specifies CSVEPGGLDTQYF.